These 30 T cell receptor beta chains share one sample of origin, sequenced in a study of T cell responses to AZD1222 COVID-19 vaccine. Using immunoSEQ multiplex PCR, the repertoire was profiled, and TCRdb retains in-frame clones only, with some absent. The table includes around 99,000 clones, roughly nine tenths detected once. The sequencing here drew on peripheral blood, taken on day 0 of AZD1222 vaccination. These receptors were obtained from an adult in good health.

The chain carries TRBV19 and TRBJ2-7; 7 bases agree with TRBD2. The germline V gene encodes CDR1 LNHDA and CDR2 SQIVND (reference sequence). V was pared by 4 bases and J by 2 bases, with 8 bases of the junction left unmatched. CDR3 length: 15 residues. The CDR3: CASSTTSSRTYEQYF. DNA of the CDR3: TGTGCCAGTAGTACGACTAGCAGCAGGACCTACGAGCAGTACTTC.

V gene TRBV12-3 or TRBV12-4 combines with J gene TRBJ1-1, with D hard to call. The CDR3 runs 12 residues. Trimming cost V 5 bases and J 11 bases, with 15 bases left between them. CDR3 sequence (DNA): TGTGCCAGCAGTCTCTGGGGTCTTCGGGCTTTCTTT. This codes for CASSLWGLRAFF.

The rearrangement joins TRBV4-1 to TRBJ2-3; 10 bases are a match to TRBD2. With V trimmed by 0 bases and J by 4 bases, 10 bases remained unmatched. CDR3 length: 18 amino acids. Germline lookup yields CDR1 MGHRA and CDR2 YSYEKL. Here the CDR3 DNA reads TGCGCCAGCAGCCAAGAAGGGTGGGCGGGACTAGCGCCAGATACGCAGTATTTT. This codes for CASSQEGWAGLAPDTQYF.

V usage is TRBV2 and J usage is TRBJ1-1; D is possibly TRBD1 (6 bases). Germline V gene data show CDR1 as SNHLY and CDR2 as FYNNEI. V shed 6 bases and J shed 6 bases, with 14 bases lying between them. The length of the CDR3 is 13 residues. The CDR3 is CASSLGGVSEAFF. Written as DNA, the CDR3 is TGTGCCAGCAGCCTGGGGGGCGTCTCTGAAGCTTTCTTT.

The V and J genes are TRBV5-1 and TRBJ2-5, with 10 bases lining up with TRBD1. CDR1 is SGHRS and CDR2 is YFSETQ in the germline V gene. There are 13 residues in the CDR3. The V and J ends lost 4 bases and 5 bases, in that order; junction bases with no gene match: 2. Here the CDR3 reads CASSAGQGETQYF. CDR3 DNA: TGCGCCAGCAGCGCGGGACAGGGGGAGACCCAGTACTTC.

The V and J genes are TRBV2 and TRBJ1-5; a possible D gene is TRBD1 (6 bases). CDR3 length equals 13 residues. The V gene's germline CDR1 is SNHLY and CDR2 FYNNEI. V was pared by 6 bases and J by 3 bases, with 9 bases between. CDR3 in DNA: TGTGCCAGCAGCCGGGACACCAATCAGCCCCAGCATTTT. Its protein product is CASSRDTNQPQHF.

The chain combines TRBV19 with TRBJ2-7, with D hard to call. Per germline, CDR1 LNHDA and CDR2 SQIVND (reference sequence). CDR3 length equals 12 residues. V was pared by 3 bases and J by 6 bases, with 9 bases between. The DNA for the CDR3 is TGTGCCAGTAGTATTCGACCCACCGAGCAGTACTTC. Translated: CASSIRPTEQYF.

V gene TRBV18 combines with J gene TRBJ2-5; TRBD1 aligns across 7 bases. Trimming cost V 3 bases and J 2 bases; bases outside gene matches: 3. Germline loops: CDR1 KGHSH, CDR2 LQKENI. This CDR3 comprises 14 residues. Written as DNA, the CDR3 is TGTGCCAGCTCACCGCCGGGACAGCAAGAGACCCAGTACTTC. Its translation: CASSPPGQQETQYF.

This clone appeared once. The chain's CDR3 is CASSQDLAGIGTGNTIYF. The CDR3 nucleotides read TGCGCCAGCAGCCAAGATCTCGCAGGGATAGGGACTGGAAACACCATATATTTT. This rearrangement joins TRBV4-3 to TRBJ1-3; TRBD1 might be the D (5 bases). Germline V gene sequence: CDR1 LGHNA, CDR2 YSLEER. The length of the CDR3 is 18 residues. Trimming took off 0 bases at V and 2 bases at J, with 17 bases between the two ends.

J is TRBJ1-1 and V is TRBV15, with D perhaps TRBD1 (5 bases). Germline V lookup: CDR1 LNHNV, CDR2 YYDKDF (reference sequence). This CDR3 has 12 residues. Trimming pared 6 bases from V and 11 bases from J, leaving 16 bases between. This CDR3 is CATRTPAGPAFF. The CDR3 coding sequence is TGTGCCACCAGAACACCGGCAGGGCCTGCTTTCTTT.

The chain is built from TRBV7-9 and TRBJ1-5, with D uncertain. Germline V CDR1 and CDR2: SEHNR, FQNEAQ (reference sequence). V lost 0 bases to trimming and J lost 2 bases, with 11 bases between them. The CDR3 sequence is 16 residues long. The DNA of the CDR3 is TGTGCCAGCAGCTTAGCGCTGCTAGTGGGCAATCAGCCCCAGCATTTT. This codes for CASSLALLVGNQPQHF.

The CDR3 is CASSSGLQGTEAFF. The DNA of the CDR3 is TGTGCCAGCAGCTCCGGACTACAGGGGACGGAAGCTTTCTTT. This chain links TRBV5-5 with TRBJ1-1, with 7 bases that match TRBD1. V dropped 3 bases and J dropped 8; count of bases not matched to a gene: 10. This CDR3 has 14 residues. Germline assignment: CDR1 SGHKS and CDR2 YYEKEE (reference sequence).

The CDR3 region has the DNA TGTGCCAGCAGCTCCGGGACAGGGAGCGAAAAACTGTTTTTT. This encodes CASSSGTGSEKLFF. This chain connects TRBV5-4 to TRBJ1-4, with 9 nucleotides matching TRBD1. Germline values: CDR1 SGHNT, CDR2 YYREEE (reference sequence). This CDR3 has 14 amino acids. V lost 3 bases, J lost 8 bases, and 5 bases stayed unmatched.

A few counts support this clone. This chain links TRBV10-3 with TRBJ2-3; perhaps TRBD1 as D (5 bases). CDR1 is ENHRY, CDR2 SYGVKD, per germline. The CDR3 has 11 amino acids. V gave up 8 bases and J gave up 4 bases, with 7 bases separating them. The CDR3: CAIGAADTQYF. CDR3 bases: TGTGCCATCGGGGCGGCAGATACGCAGTATTTT.

The chain combines TRBV27 with TRBJ2-7, with D maybe TRBD2 (7 bases). The V gene's germline CDR1 is MNHEY and CDR2 SMNVEV (reference sequence). The length of the CDR3 is 15 residues. V lost 3 bases to trimming and J lost 4 bases, with 16 bases between them. The CDR3 loop is CASSFGGGPFYEQYF. The CDR3 nucleotides are TGTGCCAGCAGTTTCGGCGGGGGCCCCTTTTACGAGCAGTACTTC.

The chain couples TRBV7-2 to TRBJ1-5; D is unclear. The V and J ends lost 1 base and 0 bases respectively, with 7 bases between them. This CDR3 comprises 15 residues. Looked up from germline, CDR1 is SGHTA and CDR2 is FQGNSA. The CDR3 reads CASSLVGNSNQPQHF. The DNA of the CDR3 is TGTGCCAGCAGCTTAGTAGGGAATAGCAATCAGCCCCAGCATTTT. The full variable domain, rest sourced from reference TRBV7-2 and TRBJ1-5, is GAGVSQSPSNKVTEKGKDVELRCDPISGHTALYWYRQSLGQGLEFLIYFQGNSAPDKSGLPSDRFSAERTGGSVSTLTIQRTQQEDSAVYLCASSLVGNSNQPQHFGDGTRLSIL.

The chain joins TRBV5-1 to TRBJ1-5; tentatively, D is TRBD1 (5 bases). Trimming pared 0 bases from V and 7 bases from J, leaving 11 bases between. CDR3 length equals 14 residues. CDR1 and CDR2 (germline): SGHRS, YFSETQ. The CDR3 loop is CASSLVGGAQPQHF. CDR3 coding DNA: TGCGCCAGCAGCTTGGTGGGTGGGGCACAGCCCCAGCATTTT.

This CDR3 reads CASSFPGTVSSGANVLTF. The CDR3 DNA sequence: TGCGCCAGCAGCTTCCCCGGGACGGTGAGCTCTGGGGCCAACGTCCTGACTTTC. The chain recombines TRBV5-1 with TRBJ2-6; D may be TRBD1 or TRBD2 (5 bases each). Germline-derived CDR1 and CDR2 are SGHRS and YFSETQ. The CDR3 length is 18 residues. Trimming shortened V by 2 bases and J by 0 bases, and 15 bases separated the two germline ends.

In the case of this clone: At one of its ends the junction is not consistent with the germline gene, which may arise from a read error. The chain carries TRBV4-1 and TRBJ2-7, with D uncertain. This CDR3 has 11 residues. Germline-derived CDR1 and CDR2 are MGHRA and YSYEKL. CDR3 sequence reads: CASSQDKVGVF. The CDR3 DNA follows: TGCGCCAGCAGCCAAGATAAGGTAGGAGTCTTC.

The rearrangement joins TRBV7-9 to TRBJ1-3, with D unresolved. This CDR3 has 12 residues. V was shortened by 3 bases and J by 4 bases, with 4 bases between the two germline ends. Germline CDR1 reads SEHNR; CDR2 reads FQNEAQ (reference sequence). CDR3: CASSLSGNTIYF. For the CDR3, the DNA is TGTGCCAGCAGCTTGAGCGGAAACACCATATATTTT.

This clone was seen more than once but under ten times. J is TRBJ1-1 and V is TRBV29-1; D ambiguous. CDR1 and CDR2 (germline): SQVTM, ANQGSEA. This CDR3 region has 12 residues. V gave up 2 bases and J gave up 0 bases, with 4 bases separating them. CDR3 residues: CSVETMNTEAFF. In DNA form, the CDR3 reads TGCAGCGTTGAAACTATGAACACTGAAGCTTTCTTT.

The V and J genes are TRBV5-4 and TRBJ2-1; 9 bases align to TRBD2. The CDR3 length is 16 residues. The germline V gene encodes CDR1 SGHNT and CDR2 YYREEE (reference sequence). V dropped 0 bases and J dropped 8; count of bases not matched to a gene: 9. The DNA for the CDR3 is TGTGCCAGCAGCTTGGGGAGCGGGAGGTTCATCGATGAGCAGTTCTTC. Amino acids: CASSLGSGRFIDEQFF. Full variable domain (missing parts from reference TRBV5-4 and TRBJ2-1): ETGVTQSPTHLIKTRGQQVTLRCSSQSGHNTVSWYQQALGQGPQFIFQYYREEENGRGNFPPRFSGLQFPNYSSELNVNALELDDSALYLCASSLGSGRFIDEQFFGPGTRLTVL.

This clone was counted a single time. The chain uses TRBV11-3 and TRBJ2-1; 7 bases are shared with TRBD2. J gave up 5 bases and V 2 bases, and 6 bases lay outside the gene matches. Germline lookup yields CDR1 SGHNT and CDR2 YENEEA. The CDR3 contains 15 residues. In DNA, the CDR3 is TGTGCCAGCAGCTTAATGGGGGGGGTTAACAATGAGCAGTTCTTC. Its translation is CASSLMGGVNNEQFF.

V usage is TRBV7-9 and J usage is TRBJ1-1, with D maybe TRBD1 (5 bases). V shed 8 bases and J shed 4 bases, with 14 bases lying between them. CDR1 and CDR2 from the germline V gene are SEHNR and FQNEAQ (reference sequence). This CDR3 has 13 amino acids. CDR3 residues: CASLGGRTTEAFF. The CDR3 DNA reads TGTGCCAGCTTGGGGGGACGGACCACTGAAGCTTTCTTT.

The chain couples TRBV3-1 (or the pseudogene TRBV3-2) to TRBJ1-1, with 8 bases matching TRBD1. The CDR3 is 15 amino acids. V was pared by 7 bases and J by 1 base, with 8 bases of the junction left unmatched. Germline CDR1 reads LGHDT; CDR2 reads YNNKEL (reference sequence). The CDR3 sequence: CASTAAGTGNTEAFF. CDR3 DNA sequence: TGTGCCAGCACCGCAGCCGGGACAGGGAACACTGAAGCTTTCTTT.

The chain combines TRBV2 with TRBJ1-3; D may be TRBD1 (5 bases). Germline CDR1 is SNHLY and CDR2 is FYNNEI. V lost 6 bases to trimming and J lost 3 bases, with 12 bases between them. The CDR3 is 14 amino acids. DNA of the CDR3: TGTGCCAGCAGAGCCAGCGGGGGTGGAAACACCATATATTTT. Translation: CASRASGGGNTIYF.

The chain joins TRBV5-5 to TRBJ2-5, with a tentative D call TRBD2 (6 bases). Trimming shortened V by 4 bases and J by 5 bases, and 12 bases separated the two germline ends. This CDR3 region has 13 residues. Germline values: CDR1 SGHKS, CDR2 YYEKEE (reference sequence). CDR3 protein: CASSLARGETQYF. In DNA form, the CDR3 reads TGTGCCAGCAGCCTCGCTCGGGGGGAGACCCAGTACTTC. Full variable domain (missing parts from reference TRBV5-5 and TRBJ2-5): DAGVTQSPTHLIKTRGQQVTLRCSPISGHKSVSWYQQVLGQGPQFIFQYYEKEERGRGNFPDRFSARQFPNYSSELNVNALLLGDSALYLCASSLARGETQYFGPGTRLLVL.

The chain has TRBV19 and TRBJ1-1; a weak D match, TRBD1 (5 bases). Germline-derived CDR1 and CDR2 are LNHDA and SQIVND (reference sequence). The V gene lost 5 bases and the J gene lost 11 bases, with 18 bases spanning the gap. This CDR3 is 13 amino acids long. The CDR3 DNA is TGTGCCAGTAGTCGGGGGACTCTATTAGCGGCTTTCTTT. It codes for CASSRGTLLAAFF.

The gene calls are TRBV25-1 and TRBJ2-5; TRBD1 aligns across 9 bases. Germline CDR1 is MGHDK and CDR2 is SYGVNS. The CDR3 consists of 17 residues. After removal of 0 bases from V and 5 bases from J, the junction contained 10 bases not matched to a gene. The DNA of the CDR3 is TGTGCCAGCAGTGAATACTTAGGGACAGGGACGGGGGAGACCCAGTACTTC. This encodes CASSEYLGTGTGETQYF.

The genes are TRBV28 and TRBJ1-2; a weak D match, TRBD1 (5 bases). The germline V gene has CDR1 MDHEN and CDR2 SYDVKM. There are 15 residues in the CDR3. V lost 3 bases and J lost 7, with 18 bases in between. The CDR3: CASSLRLGGVGGYTF. The CDR3 DNA sequence: TGTGCCAGCAGTTTGCGACTCGGGGGGGTTGGTGGCTACACCTTC.